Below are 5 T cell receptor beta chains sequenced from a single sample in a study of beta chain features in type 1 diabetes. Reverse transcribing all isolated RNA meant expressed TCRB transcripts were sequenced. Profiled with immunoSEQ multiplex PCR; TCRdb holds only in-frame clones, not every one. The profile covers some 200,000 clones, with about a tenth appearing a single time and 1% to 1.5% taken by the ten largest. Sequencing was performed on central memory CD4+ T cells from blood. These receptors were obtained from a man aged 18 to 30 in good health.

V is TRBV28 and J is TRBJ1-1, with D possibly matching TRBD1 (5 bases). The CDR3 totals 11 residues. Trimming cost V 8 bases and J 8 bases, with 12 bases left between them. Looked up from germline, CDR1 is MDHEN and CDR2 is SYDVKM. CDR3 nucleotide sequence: TGTGCCAGCGGCTACAGGTTGGAAGCTTTCTTT. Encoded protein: CASGYRLEAFF.

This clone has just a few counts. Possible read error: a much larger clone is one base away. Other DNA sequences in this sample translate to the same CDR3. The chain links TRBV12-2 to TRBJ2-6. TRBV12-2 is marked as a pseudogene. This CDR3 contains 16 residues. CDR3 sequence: CASRRWGSSGANVLTF. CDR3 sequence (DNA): TGTGCAAGTCGCCGTTGGGGGTCCTCTGGGGCCAACGTCCTGACTTTC.

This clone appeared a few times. CDR3 sequence: CASSGWGQNLNEQFF. The CDR3 nucleotides are TGTGCCAGCAGCGGCTGGGGACAGAACCTCAATGAGCAGTTCTTC. V is TRBV5-6 and J is TRBJ2-1; 7 nucleotides agree with TRBD1. The CDR3 length is 15 residues. V shed 4 bases and J 6 bases; nucleotides not matched to a gene: 10. CDR1 and CDR2 from the germline V gene are SGHDT and YYEEEE.

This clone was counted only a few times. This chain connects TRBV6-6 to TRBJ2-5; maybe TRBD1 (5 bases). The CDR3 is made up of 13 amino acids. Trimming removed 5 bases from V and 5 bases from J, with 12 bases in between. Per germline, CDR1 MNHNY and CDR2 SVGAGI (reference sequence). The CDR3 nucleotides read TGTGCCAGCAGTCCAGGGCTGCCGGAGACCCAGTACTTC. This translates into CASSPGLPETQYF.

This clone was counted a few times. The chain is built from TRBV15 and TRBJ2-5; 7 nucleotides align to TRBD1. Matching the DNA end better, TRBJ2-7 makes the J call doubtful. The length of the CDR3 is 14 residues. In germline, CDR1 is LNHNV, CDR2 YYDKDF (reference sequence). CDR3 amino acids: CATSHPGQTYEQYF. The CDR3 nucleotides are TGTGCCACCAGCCATCCGGGACAGACCTACGAGCAGTACTTC.